This TCR beta chain was sequenced during a study of blood T cell repertoires in COVID-19. In the authors' workflow: Reference gene primers were amplified, and this amplification served to estimate nucleated cell counts. The data were produced by immunoSEQ multiplex PCR, yet TCRdb's version contains in-frame clones alone and is incomplete. V and J calls and clone size are as listed in that table; D and trimming were resolved from the DNA. The sample has about 230,000 clones, 65% to 90% seen once; the top ten hold 11%. Seattle participants joined during active infection and were tracked over time. Material for sequencing was peripheral blood. The receptor was derived from a man aged 50 to 60 with COVID-19, enrolled during active disease.

In DNA, the CDR3 is TGTGCCAGCAGCTTAGCGAGAGGGAAGGGCTATGGCTACACCTTC. It encodes CASSLARGKGYGYTF. This chain uses TRBV7-9 with TRBJ1-2, with unresolved D. The length of the CDR3 is 15 residues. The V gene's germline CDR1 is SEHNR and CDR2 FQNEAQ (reference sequence). The germline V and J ends were trimmed by 0 bases and 4 bases, with 12 bases remaining between them. Full variable domain (outside the CDR3, taken from reference TRBV7-9 and TRBJ1-2): DTGVSQNPRHKITKRGQNVTFRCDPISEHNRLYWYRQTLGQGPEFLTYFQNEAQLEKSRLLSDRFSAERPKGSFSTLEIQRTEQGDSAMYLCASSLARGKGYGYTFGSGTRLTVV.